This T cell receptor (beta chain) was sequenced during a study of read filtering for tumor transcriptome and immune sequencing. Study information: Transcriptome libraries were built from DNase-treated RNA.

This library used approximately 390 ng RNA and molecular barcoded adaptors spanning alpha/delta and beta/gamma chains. TCRdb re-analysed the reads in MiXCR, keeping a single row per CDR3 protein. Among about 130,000 distinct CDR3 sequences listed, 13% were seen once. V lost 7 bases and J 0 bases, leaving 13 bases between the germline ends. The CDR3 length is 14 residues. Per the germline V gene, CDR1 is SQVTM and CDR2 is ANQGSEA. Study observations and caveats: Compared with RNA-seq, IR-seq gave much higher clonotype depth and reliability.

This clonotype was seen repeatedly, ten times or more. Its antigen is unknown. This rearrangement joins TRBV29-1 to TRBJ2-1; D may match TRBD1 or TRBD2 (6 bases each). What was sequenced was a population of CD138-negative cells sorted from bone marrow. The TCR comes from a donor over 35 with multiple myeloma. The chain's CDR3 is CSAPRDNSYNEQFF. In DNA form, the CDR3 reads TGCAGCGCGCCGCGGGACAACTCCTACAATGAGCAGTTCTTC.